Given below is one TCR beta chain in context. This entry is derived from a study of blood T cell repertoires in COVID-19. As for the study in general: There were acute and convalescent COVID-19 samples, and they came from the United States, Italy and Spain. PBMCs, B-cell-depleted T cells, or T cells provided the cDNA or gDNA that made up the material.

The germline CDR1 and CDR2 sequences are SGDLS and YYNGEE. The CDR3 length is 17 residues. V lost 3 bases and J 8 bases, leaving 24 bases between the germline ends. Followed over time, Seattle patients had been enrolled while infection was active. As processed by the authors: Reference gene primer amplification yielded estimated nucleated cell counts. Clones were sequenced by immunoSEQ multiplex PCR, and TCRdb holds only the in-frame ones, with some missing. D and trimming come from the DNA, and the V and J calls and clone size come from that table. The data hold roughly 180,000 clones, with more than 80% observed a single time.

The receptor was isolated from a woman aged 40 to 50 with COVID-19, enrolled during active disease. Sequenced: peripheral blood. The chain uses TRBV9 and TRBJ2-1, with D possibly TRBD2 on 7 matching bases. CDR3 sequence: CASSAEQWGGVRYEQFF. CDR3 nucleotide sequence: TGTGCCAGCAGCGCCGAACAATGGGGGGGCGTCAGATATGAGCAGTTCTTC.